The 5 T cell receptor beta chains below were found in one sample sequenced in a study of T cell repertoires in cytomegalovirus infection. TCRdb fed the reads into MiXCR, producing one record per CDR3 protein. The sample records 200,000 to 300,000 distinct CDR3 sequences, approximately 13% being singletons. Sequencing was done on a sample of PBMCs. These receptors all stem from a human donor in good health (CMV status not recorded). Some clones in this sample may be carry-over from other donors' samples.

This clonotype was found many times. The V gene is TRBV6-6, the J gene TRBJ2-3, with D maybe TRBD2 (6 bases). The length of the CDR3 is 15 residues. The germline V gene encodes CDR1 MNHNY and CDR2 SVGAGI (reference sequence). The germline V and J ends were trimmed by 10 bases and 0 bases, with 17 bases remaining between them. The CDR3 DNA sequence: TGTGCCACCCTCGAGCGGGTCACTAGCACAGATACGCAGTATTTT. This gives the protein CATLERVTSTDTQYF.

The V call is TRBV20-1, the J call TRBJ1-5; D possibly corresponds to TRBD1 (5 bases). Germline V lookup: CDR1 DFQATT, CDR2 SNEGSKA (reference sequence). This CDR3 contains 16 residues. The V end was cut by 3 bases, the J end by 7 bases, with 22 bases between. The CDR3 nucleotides read TGCAGTGCTAGGACTATTGAGATGGCAGGGATCCAGCCCCAGCATTTT. Amino acid sequence: CSARTIEMAGIQPQHF.

This clonotype was observed at least ten times. The genes are TRBV4-2 and TRBJ1-1; D not certain. Trimming removed 1 base at V and 1 base at J, with 4 bases between. The length of the CDR3 is 13 residues. CDR1 LGHNA and CDR2 YNFKEQ come from the germline V gene. The DNA of the CDR3 is TGTGCCAGCAGCCAAGGCAGGAACACTGAAGCTTTCTTT. Translated: CASSQGRNTEAFF.

The rearrangement links TRBV9 to TRBJ2-3, with 9 bases matching TRBD1. There are 16 residues in the CDR3. The germline gives CDR1 SGDLS, CDR2 YYNGEE. J gave up 5 bases and V 0 bases, and 7 bases lay outside the gene matches. CDR3 sequence reads: CASSVETGGRGDTQYF. The DNA of the CDR3 is TGTGCCAGCAGCGTAGAAACAGGGGGCCGGGGAGATACGCAGTATTTT.

This clonotype has a count of ten or more. The rearrangement uses TRBV7-8 and TRBJ1-5, with 7 nucleotides matching TRBD1. The CDR3 contains 15 residues. The germline V gene encodes CDR1 SGHVS and CDR2 FQNEAQ. V shed 3 bases and J 5 bases; nucleotides not matched to a gene: 7. DNA of the CDR3: TGTGCCAGCAGCTTGGGGGAGGGGGCATATCAGCCCCAGCATTTT. Translated, it gives CASSLGEGAYQPQHF.